The present TCR beta chain was sequenced within a study of OX40 agonist ivuxolimab in advanced cancers. As for the study in general: Three patients, one with hepatocellular carcinoma and two with cutaneous melanoma, responded partially.

The V gene's germline CDR1 is MGHRA and CDR2 YSYEKL. Trimming took 3 bases from V and 4 from J, leaving 16 bases between them. The CDR3 is made up of 17 amino acids. TCRdb's copy holds only in-frame clones and misses some; the assay was immunoSEQ multiplex PCR. The profile covers approximately 70,000 clones, with around nine tenths appearing a single time and approximately 0.3% taken by the ten largest. The gene calls are TRBV4-1 and TRBJ2-6; either TRBD1 or TRBD2 may supply D (5 bases each). The sequenced sample was CD4+ or CD8+ T cells sorted from blood, obtained in a trial of the OX40 agonist ivuxolimab. The receptor comes from an adult with an advanced solid tumor such as melanoma, head and neck, liver or kidney cancer. CDR3 protein: CASSQGVFTGGANVLTF. CDR3 coding DNA: TGCGCCAGCAGCCAGGGGGTTTTTACAGGCGGGGCCAACGTCCTGACTTTC.